The entry below gives a single TCR beta chain sequence along with its context. The specificity of this receptor is unknown. No quality values exist for individual bases; no much larger clone is one base distant. TCRbeta CDR3 regions were amplified from genomic DNA by means of the immunoSEQ Assay, a bias-controlled multiplex PCR. The authors processed their data as follows. The number of nucleated cells in each sample was estimated by amplification of reference gene primers within the assay. Sequence reads were collapsed and filtered to measure the absolute abundance of every unique TCRbeta CDR3 rearrangement. For each sample, productive Simpson clonality was calculated as the square root of Simpson's diversity index over productive rearrangements. What TCRdb holds here is the immuneACCESS table cut down to in-frame rearrangements. Part of the clones is not present; checked against another copy, under half of the missing clones reflect an unresolved V gene, and the others are unexplained. The DNA gave D and trimming, while V, J and clone size come from that table. The table for this sample lists 130,000 to 150,000 clones; approximately 80% of them were counted only once. The top ten clonotypes cover around 35% of the sample.

Each collaborating institution followed its own protocols to collect whole blood in K2EDTA tubes. Collaborator samples were shipped for TCRbeta analysis as frozen whole blood, isolated PBMCs, or DNA extracted from either sample type. This sample is drawn from a study of blood T cell repertoires in COVID-19 (dated by TCRdb to the early 2020s). Background on the whole study: Collaborator samples came from the United States, Italy and Spain and covered acute and convalescent phases of COVID-19. The sample metadata nearly always contained a de-identified subject ID, COVID-19 status, age in years and sex. Samples were obtained from the ongoing ImmuneRACE study (first 160 participants) and from some 1,300 subjects provided by 6 global collaborators. Deeply sampled blood TCRbeta repertoires from subjects exposed to, actively infected with, or recovered from COVID-19 were included in the dataset. The repertoires were made available in a free public database intended to serve as a resource for research on the immune response to SARS-CoV-2. Where HLA class I and class II types were available, the types were taken from metadata supplied by the sample provider, not from assay-based typing. The prospective study material was composed of cDNA or gDNA derived from T cells, B-cell-depleted T cells, or PBMCs. Overall study outcomes, separate from this receptor: Clinical and demographic metadata were provided uncurated, with the amount varying by source and participant.

CDR1 SGHKS and CDR2 YYEKEE were looked up in the germline V gene (reference sequence). CDR3 length: 15 amino acids, cysteine to phenylalanine. Left in the record is the CDR3 DNA by itself, 45 bases read in frame from the first base. The germline V and J ends show losses of 2 bases and 4 bases respectively, and no gene match explains 8 bases of the junction. Material: peripheral blood. The receptor chain draws on TRBV5-5 and TRBJ1-2; TRBD1 fits 7 bases in the junction. The sequence was collected from a human donor in a cohort sampled during active COVID-19. CDR3 sequence: CASSLGGREGYGYTF. The bases read TGTGCCAGCAGCTTAGGGGGCCGGGAAGGCTATGGCTACACCTTC.